Many counts were recorded for the clone carrying this T cell receptor beta chain. The antigen is undetermined. The data were taken from a study of read filtering for tumor transcriptome and immune sequencing. Whole-study context: Mean patient age was approximately 66 years, range about 47 to 90; approximately 18 male, 14 female. RNA-seq yielded only about 80 to 1,400 TCR reads, IR-seq about 3.5 to 11 million. General study results and limits: Sorted CD138-negative bone marrow cells were not purified T cells.

From around 440 ng of RNA, a library with molecular barcoded alpha/delta and beta/gamma adaptors was made. TCRdb itself ran the reads through MiXCR, one entry per CDR3 protein. Of about 19,000 distinct CDR3 sequences in the sample, approximately 20% were seen once. The CDR3 covers 15 residues. V was trimmed by 3 bases and J by 0 bases, leaving 9 bases between them. Germline CDR1 DFQATT, CDR2 SNEGSKA (reference sequence). Bone marrow was sampled from every patient at the time of active disease. The specimen sequenced was a population of CD138-negative cells sorted from bone marrow. The TCR comes from a donor at least 40 years old with multiple myeloma. The chain links TRBV20-1 to TRBJ2-6, with no clear D. The CDR3 loop reads CSASRWASGANVLTF. The CDR3 DNA reads TGCAGTGCTAGCCGCTGGGCCTCTGGGGCCAACGTCCTGACTTTC.